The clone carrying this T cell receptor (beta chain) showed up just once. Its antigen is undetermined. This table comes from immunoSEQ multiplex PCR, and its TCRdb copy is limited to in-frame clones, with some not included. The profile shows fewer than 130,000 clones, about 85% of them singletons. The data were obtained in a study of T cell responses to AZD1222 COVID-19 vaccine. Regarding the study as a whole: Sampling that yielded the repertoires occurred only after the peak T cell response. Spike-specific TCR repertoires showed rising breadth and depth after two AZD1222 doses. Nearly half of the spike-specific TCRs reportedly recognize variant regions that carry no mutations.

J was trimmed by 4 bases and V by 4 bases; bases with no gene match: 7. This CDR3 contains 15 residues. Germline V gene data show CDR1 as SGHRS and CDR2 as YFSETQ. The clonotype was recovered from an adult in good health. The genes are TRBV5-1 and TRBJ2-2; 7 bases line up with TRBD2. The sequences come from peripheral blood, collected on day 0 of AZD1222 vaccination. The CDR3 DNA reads TGCGCCAGCAGCCTTACTAGCGTGCTCACCGGGGAGCTGTTTTTT. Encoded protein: CASSLTSVLTGELFF.